One T cell receptor beta chain is described in this entry. These data originate in a study of T cell responses to AZD1222 COVID-19 vaccine. Trimming removed 6 bases from V and 4 bases from J; junction bases left unmatched: 2. Germline V gene sequence: CDR1 SEHNR, CDR2 FQNEAQ (reference sequence). The CDR3 extends over 14 amino acids. Only in-frame clones appear in the TCRdb table, and some are missing; sequencing was by immunoSEQ multiplex PCR. This table holds under 200,000 clones, around 92% found once. The sequencing used peripheral blood, collected 28 days after the second AZD1222 dose. The chain couples TRBV7-9 to TRBJ1-3; 11 bases map to TRBD1. The receptor was derived from an adult who received the AZD1222 COVID-19 vaccine. This CDR3 reads CASRDRGRGNTIYF. The CDR3 DNA follows: TGTGCCAGCAGGGACAGGGGGCGCGGAAACACCATATATTTT.